A single T cell receptor (beta chain) is shown here with its context. Its antigen target is currently unknown. No base quality information exists; no much larger clone differs at one position. At one collaborating source in Seattle, patients were enrolled during active infection and were followed longitudinally through the course of disease. The collaborating institutions used their own protocols to collect whole blood in K2EDTA tubes. For TCRbeta analysis, collaborators shipped samples in one of three forms: frozen whole blood, isolated PBMCs, or DNA extracted from either of those sample types. The sample belongs to a study of blood T cell repertoires in COVID-19 (dated by TCRdb to 2018 to 2021). Regarding the research as a whole: Collaborator samples came from the United States, Italy and Spain and covered acute and convalescent phases of COVID-19. The material from the prospective study consisted of cDNA or gDNA derived from T cells, B-cell-depleted T cells, or PBMCs. Deeply sampled blood TCRbeta repertoires from subjects exposed to, actively infected with, or recovered from COVID-19 were included in the dataset. The repertoires were released in a freely available public database intended as a resource for research on the immune response to SARS-CoV-2. The samples were drawn from two sources: the first 160 participants of the ongoing ImmuneRACE study, and 1,200 or so subjects contributed by 6 global collaborators. Sample metadata almost always included a de-identified subject ID, COVID-19 status, age in years and sex. HLA class I and class II types, where available, came from metadata supplied by the sample provider rather than from assay-based typing.

TCRbeta CDR3 regions were amplified from genomic DNA by means of the immunoSEQ Assay, a bias-controlled multiplex PCR. The authors processed their data as follows. Nucleated cell counts per sample were estimated from amplification of reference gene primers within the assay. Sequence reads were collapsed and filtered to measure the absolute abundance of every unique TCRbeta CDR3 rearrangement. For each sample, productive Simpson clonality was calculated by taking the square root of Simpson's diversity index across productive rearrangements. TCRdb retrieved this table from immuneACCESS and kept in-frame rearrangements only. Not all clones are present; in checked studies, unresolved V genes account for under half, and no reason is known for the remainder. From that table come the V and J calls and clone size; the DNA was used to work out D and trimming. The sample table lists 70,000 to 100,000 clones, around nine tenths of them with a count of one. The ten largest clones take up 15% to 20% of the sample.

Study-level results and caveats: Clinical and demographic metadata were provided uncurated, with the amount varying by source and participant.

The germline V gene encodes CDR1 SEHNR and CDR2 FQNEAQ (reference sequence). V loses 4 bases, J loses 4 bases, and the germline ends lie 19 bases apart. CDR3 length: 17 amino acids, cysteine to phenylalanine. CDR3 DNA is the only sequence kept; it has 51 bases, read in frame from the first base. The V and J segments used are TRBV7-9 and TRBJ2-2; a tentative D call is TRBD2 (7 bases match). The sequence was obtained from a woman aged 60-75 years with COVID-19, enrolled during active disease. Sequenced material: peripheral blood. The DNA reads as follows: TGTGCCAGCAGCTCAAATGTGGGGGGGCTCATCACCGGGGAGCTGTTTTTT. This encodes CASSSNVGGLITGELFF.